The table lists the clone carrying this TCR beta chain with a few counts. The assay was immunoSEQ multiplex PCR, and TCRdb's table has in-frame clones only and misses some. The sample lists roughly 120,000 clones, approximately 86% occurring once. The CDR3 totals 17 residues. With 0 bases removed from V and 2 bases from J, the gap between germline ends came to 15 bases. Germline CDR1 is LNHNV and CDR2 is YYDKDF (reference sequence). This specimen belongs to a study of blood T cell repertoires in COVID-19. On the study more broadly: Acute and convalescent COVID-19 samples came from the United States, Italy and Spain. Sample material is recorded as cDNA or gDNA derived from T cells, B-cell-depleted T cells, or PBMCs.

The sequenced sample consisted of peripheral blood. The TCR originated in a human donor in a cohort sampled during active COVID-19. This chain links TRBV15 with TRBJ2-3; D might be TRBD2 (5 bases). This CDR3 is CATSREGGRGYTDTQYF. In nucleotides, the CDR3 is TGTGCCACCAGCAGAGAAGGTGGCCGAGGGTACACAGATACGCAGTATTTT.